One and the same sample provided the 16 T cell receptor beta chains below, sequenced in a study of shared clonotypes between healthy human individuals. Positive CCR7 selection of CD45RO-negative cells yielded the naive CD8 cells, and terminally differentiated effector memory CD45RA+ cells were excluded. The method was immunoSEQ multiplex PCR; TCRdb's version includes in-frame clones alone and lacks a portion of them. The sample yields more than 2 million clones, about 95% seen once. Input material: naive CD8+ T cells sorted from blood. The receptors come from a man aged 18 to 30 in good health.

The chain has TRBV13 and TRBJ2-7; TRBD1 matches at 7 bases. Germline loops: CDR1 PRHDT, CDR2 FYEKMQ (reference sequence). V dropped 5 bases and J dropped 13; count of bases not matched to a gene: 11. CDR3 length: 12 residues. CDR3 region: CASSLGRDRVYF. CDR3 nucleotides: TGTGCCAGCAGCCTGGGCCGGGACAGAGTTTACTTC.

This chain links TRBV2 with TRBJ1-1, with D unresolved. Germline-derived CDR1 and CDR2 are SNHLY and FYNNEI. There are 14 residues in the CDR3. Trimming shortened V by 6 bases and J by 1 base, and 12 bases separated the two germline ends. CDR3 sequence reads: CASSLAEGNTEAFF. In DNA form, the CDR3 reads TGTGCCAGCAGCCTAGCGGAGGGGAACACTGAAGCTTTCTTT.

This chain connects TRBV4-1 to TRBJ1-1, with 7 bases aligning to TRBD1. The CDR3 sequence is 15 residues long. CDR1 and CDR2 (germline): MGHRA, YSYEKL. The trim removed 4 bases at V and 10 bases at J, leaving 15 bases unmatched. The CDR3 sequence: CASSPRDRDLFGAFF. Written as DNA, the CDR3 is TGCGCCAGCAGCCCCCGAGACAGGGACCTCTTCGGAGCTTTCTTT.

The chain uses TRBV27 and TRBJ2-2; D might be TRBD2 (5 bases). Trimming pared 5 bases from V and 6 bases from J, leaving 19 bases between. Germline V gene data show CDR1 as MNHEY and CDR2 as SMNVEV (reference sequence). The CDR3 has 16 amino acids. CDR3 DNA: TGTGCCAGCAGTCTCACTAACCCGGGGTTCCCCGGGGAGCTGTTTTTT. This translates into CASSLTNPGFPGELFF.

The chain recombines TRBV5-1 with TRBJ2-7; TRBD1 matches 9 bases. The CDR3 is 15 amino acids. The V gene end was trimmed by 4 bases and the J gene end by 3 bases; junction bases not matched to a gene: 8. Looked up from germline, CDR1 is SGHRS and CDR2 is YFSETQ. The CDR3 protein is CASSPGTGKGYEQYF. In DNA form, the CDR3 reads TGCGCCAGCAGCCCAGGGACAGGGAAAGGCTACGAGCAGTACTTC.

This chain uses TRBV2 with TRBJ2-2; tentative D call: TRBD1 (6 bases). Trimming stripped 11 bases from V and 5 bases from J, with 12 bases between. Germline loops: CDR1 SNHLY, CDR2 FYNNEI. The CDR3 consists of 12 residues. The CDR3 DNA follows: TGTGCCGGGCAACAGGGAACCGGGGAGCTGTTTTTT. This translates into CAGQQGTGELFF.

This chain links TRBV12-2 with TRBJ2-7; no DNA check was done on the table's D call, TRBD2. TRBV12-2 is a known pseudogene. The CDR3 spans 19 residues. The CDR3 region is CASRLARGLAGRWSYEQYF. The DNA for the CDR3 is TGTGCAAGTCGCTTAGCGCGGGGACTAGCGGGAAGGTGGTCCTACGAGCAGTACTTC.

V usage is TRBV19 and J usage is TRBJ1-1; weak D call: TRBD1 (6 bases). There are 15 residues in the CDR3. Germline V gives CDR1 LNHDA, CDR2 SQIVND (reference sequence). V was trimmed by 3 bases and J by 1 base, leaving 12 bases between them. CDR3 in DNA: TGTGCCAGTAGTATTTGGGGCAGGGGGAACACTGAAGCTTTCTTT. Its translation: CASSIWGRGNTEAFF.

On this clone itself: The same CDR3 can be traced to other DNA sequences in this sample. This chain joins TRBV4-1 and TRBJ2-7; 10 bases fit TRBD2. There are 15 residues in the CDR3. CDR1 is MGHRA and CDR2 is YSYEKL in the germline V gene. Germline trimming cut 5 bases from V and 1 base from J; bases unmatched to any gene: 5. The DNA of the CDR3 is TGCGCCAGCAGCTTAAGGACTAGCGGTTCCTACGAGCAGTACTTC. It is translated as CASSLRTSGSYEQYF.

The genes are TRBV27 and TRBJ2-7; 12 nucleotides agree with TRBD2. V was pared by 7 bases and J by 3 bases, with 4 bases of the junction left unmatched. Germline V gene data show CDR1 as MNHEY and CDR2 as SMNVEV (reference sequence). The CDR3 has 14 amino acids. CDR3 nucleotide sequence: TGTGCCAGCAACCAACTAGCGGGGGGCTACGAGCAGTACTTC. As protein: CASNQLAGGYEQYF.

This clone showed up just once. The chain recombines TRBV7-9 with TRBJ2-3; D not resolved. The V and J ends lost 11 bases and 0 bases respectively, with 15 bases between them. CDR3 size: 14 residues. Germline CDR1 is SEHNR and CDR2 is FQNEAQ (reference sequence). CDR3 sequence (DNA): TGTGCCCTAGTTAGTGGGGTGAGCACAGATACGCAGTATTTT. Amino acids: CALVSGVSTDTQYF.

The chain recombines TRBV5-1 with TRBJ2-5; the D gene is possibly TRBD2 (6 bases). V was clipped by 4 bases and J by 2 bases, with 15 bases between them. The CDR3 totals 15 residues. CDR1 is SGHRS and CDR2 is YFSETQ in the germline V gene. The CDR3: CASSKEGNLQETQYF. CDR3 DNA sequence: TGCGCCAGCAGCAAGGAGGGAAACCTGCAAGAGACCCAGTACTTC.

CDR3 loop: CASSQDRSPYYGYTF. The CDR3 bases are TGTGCCAGCAGCCAAGACCGTTCCCCGTACTATGGCTACACCTTC. The chain links TRBV14 to TRBJ1-2; unclear D gene. Germline assignment: CDR1 SGHDN and CDR2 FVKESK. CDR3 length equals 15 residues. The V end was cut by 0 bases, the J end by 3 bases, with 11 bases between.

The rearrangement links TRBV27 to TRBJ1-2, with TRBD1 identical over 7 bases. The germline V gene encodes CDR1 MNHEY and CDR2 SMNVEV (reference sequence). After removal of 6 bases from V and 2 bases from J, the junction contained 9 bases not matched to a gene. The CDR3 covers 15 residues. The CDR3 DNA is TGTGCCAGCAGACAGACAGGGTTTAGGAACTATGGCTACACCTTC. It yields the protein CASRQTGFRNYGYTF.

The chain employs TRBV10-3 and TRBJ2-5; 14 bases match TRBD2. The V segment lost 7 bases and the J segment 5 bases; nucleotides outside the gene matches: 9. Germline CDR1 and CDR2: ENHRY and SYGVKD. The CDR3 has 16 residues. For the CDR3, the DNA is TGTGCCATCACCGACCCGAGACTAGCGGGAGGGGAGACCCAGTACTTC. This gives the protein CAITDPRLAGGETQYF.

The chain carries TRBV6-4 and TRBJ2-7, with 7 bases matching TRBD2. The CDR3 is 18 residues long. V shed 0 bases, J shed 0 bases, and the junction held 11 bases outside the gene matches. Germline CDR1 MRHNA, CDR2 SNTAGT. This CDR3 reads CASSDSRLAERISYEQYF. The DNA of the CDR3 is TGTGCCAGCAGTGACTCGAGACTAGCCGAACGAATCTCCTACGAGCAGTACTTC.